This T cell receptor beta chain was sequenced during a study of cytomegalovirus exposure and HLA in healthy donors. Per the germline V gene, CDR1 is MGHRA and CDR2 is YSYEKL. V was cut by 2 bases and J by 4 bases, with 8 bases left in between. This CDR3 has 13 residues. Vbeta (60) and Jbeta (13) primers were used in the PCR. Libraries were prepared by immunoSEQ multiplex PCR; TCRdb keeps only in-frame clonotypes and omits some of them. Of 85,000 to 110,000 clones in the sample, around two thirds were seen once. What was sequenced was PBMCs. J is TRBJ1-2 and V is TRBV4-1; perhaps TRBD1 as D (6 bases). This TCR was sampled from a woman between 50 and 59 years old in good health and CMV-seronegative. Here the CDR3 reads CASSQTGSYGYTF. CDR3 bases: TGCGCCAGCAGCCAAACAGGGAGCTATGGCTACACCTTC.